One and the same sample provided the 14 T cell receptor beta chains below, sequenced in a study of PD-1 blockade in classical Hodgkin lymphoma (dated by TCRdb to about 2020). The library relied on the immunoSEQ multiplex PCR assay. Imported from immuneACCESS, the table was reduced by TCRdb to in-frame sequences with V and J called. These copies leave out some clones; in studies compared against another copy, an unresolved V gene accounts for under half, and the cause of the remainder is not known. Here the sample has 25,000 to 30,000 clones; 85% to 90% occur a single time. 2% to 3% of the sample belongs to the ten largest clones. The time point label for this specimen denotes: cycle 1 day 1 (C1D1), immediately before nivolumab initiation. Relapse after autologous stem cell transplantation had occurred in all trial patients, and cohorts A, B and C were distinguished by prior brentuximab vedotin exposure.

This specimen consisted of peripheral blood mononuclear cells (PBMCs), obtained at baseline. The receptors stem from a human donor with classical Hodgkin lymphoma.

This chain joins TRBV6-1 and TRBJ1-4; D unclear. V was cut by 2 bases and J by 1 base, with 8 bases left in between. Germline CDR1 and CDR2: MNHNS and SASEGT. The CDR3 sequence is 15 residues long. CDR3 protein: CASSESPRTNEKLFF. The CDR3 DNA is TGTGCCAGCAGTGAAAGTCCGAGAACTAATGAAAAACTGTTTTTT.

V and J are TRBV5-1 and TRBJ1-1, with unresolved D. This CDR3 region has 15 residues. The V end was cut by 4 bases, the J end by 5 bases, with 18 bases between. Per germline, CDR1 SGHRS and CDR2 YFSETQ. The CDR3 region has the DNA TGCGCCAGCAGCAGCACCCCGGGCCGAGAGACTGAAGCTTTCTTT. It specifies CASSSTPGRETEAFF.

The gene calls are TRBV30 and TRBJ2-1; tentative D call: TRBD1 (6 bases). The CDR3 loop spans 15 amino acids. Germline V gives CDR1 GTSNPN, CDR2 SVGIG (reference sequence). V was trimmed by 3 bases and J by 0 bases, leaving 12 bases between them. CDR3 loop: CAWRKTGGSYNEQFF. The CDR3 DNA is TGTGCCTGGAGGAAGACAGGAGGCTCCTACAATGAGCAGTTCTTC.

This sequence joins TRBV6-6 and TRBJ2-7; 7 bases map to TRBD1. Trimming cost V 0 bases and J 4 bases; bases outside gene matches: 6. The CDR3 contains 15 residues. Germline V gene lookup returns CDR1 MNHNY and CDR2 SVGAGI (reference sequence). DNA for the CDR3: TGTGCCAGCAGTTACTCGAGAGGGGGCGGGTACGAGCAGTACTTC. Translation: CASSYSRGGGYEQYF.

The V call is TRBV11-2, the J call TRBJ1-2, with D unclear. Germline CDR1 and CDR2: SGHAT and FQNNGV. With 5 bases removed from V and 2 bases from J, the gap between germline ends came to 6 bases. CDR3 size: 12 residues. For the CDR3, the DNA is TGTGCCAGCAGCCCCCAGAACTATGGCTACACCTTC. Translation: CASSPQNYGYTF.

CDR3 region: CASSLSGLALGTDTQYF. In DNA, the CDR3 is TGTGCCAGCAGCTTATCGGGACTAGCGTTGGGTACAGATACGCAGTATTTT. The chain couples TRBV7-9 to TRBJ2-3; TRBD2 agrees at 10 bases. Germline V gene sequence: CDR1 SEHNR, CDR2 FQNEAQ (reference sequence). The CDR3 is 17 amino acids. The junction had 8 bases not matched to a gene; V was cut back by 2 bases and J by 3 bases.

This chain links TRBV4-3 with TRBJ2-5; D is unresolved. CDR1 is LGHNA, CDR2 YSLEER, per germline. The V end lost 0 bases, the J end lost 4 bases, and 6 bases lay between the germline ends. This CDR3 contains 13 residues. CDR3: CASSQDDGETQYF. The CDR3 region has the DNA TGCGCCAGCAGCCAAGATGATGGAGAGACCCAGTACTTC.

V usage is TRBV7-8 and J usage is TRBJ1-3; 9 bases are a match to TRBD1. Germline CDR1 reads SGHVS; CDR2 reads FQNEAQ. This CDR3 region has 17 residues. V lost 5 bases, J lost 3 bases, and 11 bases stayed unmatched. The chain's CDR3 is CASSRQGTGHVGNTIYF. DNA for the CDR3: TGTGCCAGCAGCAGACAAGGGACAGGGCATGTTGGAAACACCATATATTTT.

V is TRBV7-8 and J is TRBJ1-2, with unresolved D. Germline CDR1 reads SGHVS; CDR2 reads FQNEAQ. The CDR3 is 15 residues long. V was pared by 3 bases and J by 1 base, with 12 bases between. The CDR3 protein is CASSFKAAVNYGYTF. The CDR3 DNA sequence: TGTGCCAGCAGCTTCAAGGCTGCGGTTAACTATGGCTACACCTTC.

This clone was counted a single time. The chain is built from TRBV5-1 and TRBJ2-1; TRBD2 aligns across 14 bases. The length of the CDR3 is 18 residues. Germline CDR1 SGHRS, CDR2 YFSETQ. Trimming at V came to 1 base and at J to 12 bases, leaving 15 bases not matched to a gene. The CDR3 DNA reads TGCGCCAGCAGCTTGCCCGGGACTAGCGGGGGCCCCTCCCAGGTGCAGTTCTTC. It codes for CASSLPGTSGGPSQVQFF.

CDR3 sequence: CASNRRGTAHSNTEAFF. CDR3 nucleotide sequence: TGTGCCAGCAACCGCAGAGGGACTGCACATAGTAACACTGAAGCTTTCTTT. This chain joins TRBV11-2 and TRBJ1-1, with D tentatively TRBD1 (5 bases). The CDR3 contains 17 residues. V lost 7 bases, J lost 2 bases, and 23 bases lay in between. Germline CDR1 and CDR2: SGHAT and FQNNGV.

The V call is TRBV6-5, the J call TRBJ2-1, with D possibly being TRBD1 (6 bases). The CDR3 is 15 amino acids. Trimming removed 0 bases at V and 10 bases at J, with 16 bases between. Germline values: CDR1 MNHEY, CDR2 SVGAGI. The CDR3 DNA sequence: TGTGCCAGCAGTTACTCGAACACAGGGTCTCGGGAGCAGTTCTTC. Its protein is CASSYSNTGSREQFF.

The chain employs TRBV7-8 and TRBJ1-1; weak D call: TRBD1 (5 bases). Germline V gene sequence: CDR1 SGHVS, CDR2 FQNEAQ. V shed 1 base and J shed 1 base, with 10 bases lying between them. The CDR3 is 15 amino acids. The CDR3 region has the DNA TGTGCCAGCAGCTTAGTTCAGGGTAAGAACACTGAAGCTTTCTTT. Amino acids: CASSLVQGKNTEAFF.

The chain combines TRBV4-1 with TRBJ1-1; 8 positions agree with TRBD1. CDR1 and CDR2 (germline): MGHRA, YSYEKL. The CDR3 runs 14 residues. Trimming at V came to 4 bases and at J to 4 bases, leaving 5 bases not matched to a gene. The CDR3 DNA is TGCGCCAGCAGCCGGGTCACAGGGGGCACTGAAGCTTTCTTT. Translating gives CASSRVTGGTEAFF.